This T cell receptor beta chain was obtained from a study of cytotoxic CD8 clonotypes in ibrutinib-treated CLL. Background on the study: Partial responders approximately 24, complete 2; approximately 12 progressed and approximately 15 stayed in remission by median 68 months.

Turning to this clone: Its antigen is still unknown.

Trimming removed 5 bases from V and 8 bases from J; junction bases left unmatched: 4. The CDR3 has 13 amino acids. Germline V gene lookup returns CDR1 SEHNR and CDR2 FQNEAQ (reference sequence). A 1 in 200,000 to 1 in 1 million T cell depth was the sequencing target. Profiling relied on immunoSEQ multiplex PCR, and the TCRdb table lists in-frame clones only, not all of them. There are more than 200,000 clones in the sample; roughly 74% occur only once, and roughly 14% lies in the top ten. Broader study findings: Higher clonality was seen at ibrutinib response and a return toward baseline at progression.

The chain has TRBV7-9 and TRBJ2-1; 9 nucleotides match TRBD1. This sequence originates from a human donor with chronic lymphocytic leukemia. The material was PBMCs, obtained after 24 months of ibrutinib treatment. In DNA form, the CDR3 reads TGTGCCAGCAGCCCGGGGACAGGGTATGAGCAGTTCTTC. This translates into CASSPGTGYEQFF.